What follows are 22 T cell receptor beta chains derived from one specimen sequenced in a study of Graves' ophthalmopathy and Graves' hyperthyroidism. The authors amplified TCR beta CDR3 regions, and they did so from RNA transcripts for repertoire sequencing. RT-PCR was first run with HTBI primers, then multiplex PCR in a second round. TCRdb re-derived calls from the multiplex PCR reads in MiXCR, one entry per CDR3 protein. Counted here are 400,000 to 500,000 distinct CDR3 sequences, more than 20% occurring once; the ten biggest clones make up 3%. What was sequenced was peripheral blood. These receptors all come from a woman under 30 with stable Graves' hyperthyroidism.

A remark on this clonotype: This may be a read error: a much more frequent sequence differs by one nucleotide. The rearrangement uses TRBV7-2 and TRBJ2-2, with D possibly TRBD2 on 5 matching bases. The CDR3 runs to 13 residues. Germline lookup yields CDR1 SGHTA and CDR2 FQGNSA. CDR3 in DNA: TGTGCCAGCAGGTACACTAGAACCGGGGAGCCGTTTTTT. Its translation: CASRYTRTGEPFF. The whole variable domain, remainder taken from reference TRBV7-2 and TRBJ2-2, is GAGVSQSPSNKVTEKGKDVELRCDPISGHTALYWYRQSLGQGLEFLIYFQGNSAPDKSGLPSDRFSAERTGGSVSTLTIQRTQQEDSAVYLCASRYTRTGEPFFGEGSRLTVL.

This clonotype has a handful of counts. V is TRBV14 and J is TRBJ1-1; TRBD1 matches 10 bases. This CDR3 has 16 amino acids. Germline trimming cut 4 bases from V and 1 base from J; bases unmatched to any gene: 6. The germline CDR1 and CDR2 sequences are SGHDN and FVKESK. Here the CDR3 reads CASSRRQGAPNTEAFF. The DNA of the CDR3 is TGTGCCAGCAGCCGGAGACAGGGGGCACCGAACACTGAAGCTTTCTTT.

There are many counts of this clonotype. The chain links TRBV28 to TRBJ1-5, with 10 bases lining up with TRBD1. This CDR3 spans 14 amino acids. Germline CDR1 is MDHEN and CDR2 is SYDVKM. Trimming took 6 bases from V and 6 from J; bases not matched to a gene: 5. The CDR3 is CASSPTGGFQPQHF. CDR3 coding DNA: TGTGCCAGCAGCCCGACAGGGGGCTTTCAGCCCCAGCATTTT.

At least ten counts were recorded for this clonotype. This rearrangement joins TRBV19 to TRBJ1-5, with D unclear. Germline V gene lookup returns CDR1 LNHDA and CDR2 SQIVND (reference sequence). V was shortened by 4 bases and J by 7 bases, with 11 bases between the two germline ends. The CDR3 totals 13 residues. CDR3 protein: CASSTRRLQPQHF. In nucleotides, the CDR3 is TGTGCCAGTAGTACGCGGCGATTACAGCCCCAGCATTTT.

This clonotype was seen ten or more times. This sequence may be a read error, since a much larger clone differs from it by one base. The gene calls are TRBV28 and TRBJ2-7, with D possibly matching TRBD2 (5 bases). This CDR3 contains 13 residues. Germline CDR1 and CDR2: MDHEN and SYDVKM. The V and J ends lost 2 bases and 2 bases respectively, with 7 bases between them. CDR3 sequence (DNA): TGTGCCAGCAGTTTACACGGGACCTACGAGCAGTACTTC. Its protein product is CASSLHGTYEQYF.

This clonotype was detected ten times or more. The chain uses TRBV5-8 and TRBJ1-1; D perhaps matches TRBD1 (6 bases). Trimming took off 4 bases at V and 4 bases at J, with 11 bases between the two ends. Per germline, CDR1 SGHTS and CDR2 YDEGEE. The CDR3 consists of 13 residues. CDR3 nucleotides: TGTGCCAGCAGCACTCAGGGGATCACTGAAGCTTTCTTT. Translated, it gives CASSTQGITEAFF. Combining the CDR3 with reference TRBV5-8 and TRBJ1-1 gives the whole variable domain EAGVTQSPTHLIKTRGQQATLRCSPISGHTSVYWYQQALGLGLQFLLWYDEGEERNRGNFPPRFSGRQFPNYSSELNVNALELEDSALYLCASSTQGITEAFFGQGTRLTVV.

This clonotype was seen at least ten times. This sequence joins TRBV20-1 and TRBJ2-7; D call uncertain. The CDR3 runs 13 residues. Trimming pared 2 bases from V and 3 bases from J, leaving 11 bases between. The germline gives CDR1 DFQATT, CDR2 SNEGSKA (reference sequence). The CDR3 bases are TGCAGTGCTAGATCCCCGGAAGACTACGAGCAGTACTTC. Its translation: CSARSPEDYEQYF.

This clonotype was seen many times. The rearrangement links TRBV15 to TRBJ1-1; TRBD1 might be the D (5 bases). The CDR3 consists of 16 residues. In germline, CDR1 is LNHNV, CDR2 YYDKDF (reference sequence). V lost 0 bases and J 0 bases, leaving 11 bases between the germline ends. In DNA, the CDR3 is TGTGCCACCAGCAGAGATTTTTCAGGGATGAACACTGAAGCTTTCTTT. Translating gives CATSRDFSGMNTEAFF.

In its sample, this clonotype was seen many times. The chain uses TRBV2 and TRBJ2-4; 9 bases map to TRBD2. The CDR3 extends over 17 amino acids. From germline, CDR1 is SNHLY and CDR2 FYNNEI. V shed 7 bases and J 2 bases; nucleotides not matched to a gene: 12. CDR3 bases: TGTGCCAGCAACGGGGAAGCTAGCGGGAAAACCAAAAACATTCAGTACTTC. Amino acids: CASNGEASGKTKNIQYF.

This clonotype has just one count. The gene calls are TRBV12-3 or TRBV12-4 and TRBJ1-2; tentatively, D is TRBD1 (5 bases). The CDR3 sequence is 13 residues long. The V and J ends lost 4 bases and 8 bases respectively, with 14 bases between them. CDR3 DNA: TGTGCCAGCAGTTCCCCAGGGTTAGGGGGCTACACCTTC. Translation: CASSSPGLGGYTF.

The chain carries TRBV24-1 and TRBJ1-2; unclear D gene. CDR1 and CDR2 from the germline V gene are KGHDR and SFDVKD. V lost 3 bases to trimming and J lost 4 bases, with 11 bases between them. The CDR3 is 14 residues long. The CDR3 protein is CATSDNRDRYGYTF. CDR3 DNA sequence: TGTGCCACCAGTGATAATCGGGATCGCTATGGCTACACCTTC.

V usage is TRBV20-1 and J usage is TRBJ2-7; possibly TRBD2 for D (6 bases). The germline V and J ends were trimmed by 4 bases and 3 bases, with 25 bases remaining between them. The CDR3 runs to 17 residues. Germline-derived CDR1 and CDR2 are DFQATT and SNEGSKA (reference sequence). Here the CDR3 reads CSAIDLGGSIPLYEQYF. The CDR3 DNA sequence: TGCAGTGCTATCGACCTGGGGGGATCCATTCCCCTCTACGAGCAGTACTTC.

This clonotype was recorded a few times. V is TRBV6-1 and J is TRBJ1-2; the match to TRBD1 covers 7 bases. The CDR3 length is 14 residues. The ends lost 3 bases at V and 6 bases at J; junction bases unmatched: 7. Germline V gene sequence: CDR1 MNHNS, CDR2 SASEGT. The DNA for the CDR3 is TGTGCCAGCAGTGACCCCGGGACAGTGGATGGCTACACCTTC. It specifies CASSDPGTVDGYTF.

The V call is TRBV11-3, the J call TRBJ2-7; 8 bases agree with TRBD2. This CDR3 region has 14 residues. The V and J ends lost 2 bases and 4 bases, in that order; junction bases with no gene match: 4. The germline CDR1 and CDR2 sequences are SGHNT and YENEEA. CDR3 DNA: TGTGCCAGCAGCTTACAAGCGGGAGATTACGAGCAGTACTTC. It encodes CASSLQAGDYEQYF.

The chain is built from TRBV11-1 and TRBJ2-2; TRBD1 matches at 9 bases. Trimming took 4 bases from V and 7 from J; bases not matched to a gene: 7. Germline assignment: CDR1 SGHAT and CDR2 FQDESV (reference sequence). This CDR3 contains 15 residues. This CDR3 reads CASSYRTGEGGELFF. CDR3 nucleotides: TGTGCCAGCAGCTACCGGACAGGGGAAGGCGGGGAGCTGTTTTTT.

J is TRBJ1-6 and V is TRBV7-2; 8 positions match TRBD1. This CDR3 is 15 amino acids long. The V gene end was trimmed by 3 bases and the J gene end by 6 bases; junction bases not matched to a gene: 4. Germline V gene data show CDR1 as SGHTA and CDR2 as FQGNSA. The DNA for the CDR3 is TGTGCCAGCAGCTTTGACAGGGGAGTTAATTCACCCCTCCACTTT. Amino acids: CASSFDRGVNSPLHF.

This clonotype was picked up many times. The rearrangement joins TRBV12-3 or TRBV12-4 to TRBJ1-5; D is perhaps TRBD1 (6 bases). The CDR3 length is 15 residues. Trimming stripped 5 bases from V and 5 bases from J, with 16 bases between. The CDR3 is CASSTDGQSDQPQHF. The DNA for the CDR3 is TGTGCCAGCAGTACCGATGGACAGAGTGATCAGCCCCAGCATTTT.

The V and J genes are TRBV6-5 and TRBJ2-5, with D possibly matching TRBD2 (6 bases). CDR1 is MNHEY and CDR2 is SVGAGI in the germline V gene. The length of the CDR3 is 17 residues. V was trimmed by 0 bases and J by 3 bases, leaving 17 bases between them. The CDR3 DNA reads TGTGCCAGCAGTTACTCGGCCCAAATGGGGGGAAAAGAGACCCAGTACTTC. Residues: CASSYSAQMGGKETQYF.

This clonotype was seen only a few times. V usage is TRBV28 and J usage is TRBJ1-2; D is undetermined. The CDR3 sequence is 14 residues long. V dropped 3 bases and J dropped 0 bases, with 8 bases sitting between them. Germline CDR1 MDHEN, CDR2 SYDVKM. This CDR3 reads CASSLEGANYGYTF. The CDR3 DNA sequence: TGTGCCAGCAGTTTGGAGGGAGCTAACTATGGCTACACCTTC.

This clonotype appeared many times. The gene calls are TRBV7-3 and TRBJ2-2; maybe TRBD1 (6 bases). Germline V gives CDR1 SGHTA, CDR2 FQGTGA. Trimming stripped 4 bases from V and 0 bases from J, with 18 bases between. This CDR3 spans 18 amino acids. CDR3 in amino acids: CASSSTPGHHANTGELFF. The CDR3 nucleotides are TGTGCCAGCAGCTCGACCCCGGGACACCACGCGAACACCGGGGAGCTGTTTTTT.

The chain joins TRBV4-1 to TRBJ2-7, with 13 bases identical to TRBD2. This CDR3 has 14 amino acids. The germline V gene encodes CDR1 MGHRA and CDR2 YSYEKL. The ends lost 3 bases at V and 7 bases at J; junction bases unmatched: 3. As DNA, the CDR3 is TGCGCCAGCAGCCAGGGGACTAGCGGGAATGAGCAGTACTTC. Protein: CASSQGTSGNEQYF.

The CDR3 nucleotides are TGCGCCAGCAGTGAGTCGCTCGGTACTCGAATCACCGGGGAGCTGTTTTTT. It specifies CASSESLGTRITGELFF. The chain is built from TRBV10-1 and TRBJ2-2; D unclear. The CDR3 is 17 residues long. Trimming shortened V by 0 bases and J by 4 bases, and 15 bases separated the two germline ends. Germline V gene sequence: CDR1 WNHNN, CDR2 SYGVQD (reference sequence).